The clone carrying this T cell receptor beta chain was detected many times. Its target is not known. V was cut by 3 bases and J by 2 bases, with 15 bases left in between. This CDR3 is 16 amino acids long. Germline V gene sequence: CDR1 SGDLS, CDR2 YYNGEE. The data were obtained in a study of CD8 T cells in ankylosing spondylitis. TCRdb fed the 5' RACE reads into MiXCR, producing one record per CDR3 protein. The repertoire consists of tens of thousands of distinct CDR3 sequences, with roughly 2.4% occurring once and the leading ten covering 6% to 8%. Notes on the study in general: The study identified a TCR beta motif of several highly homologous variants that appeared characteristic of ankylosing spondylitis blood.

What was sequenced was blood, either unsorted or a sorted T cell fraction (not recorded which). The sequence derives from a female donor with ankylosing spondylitis or in good health (not recorded which). This chain connects TRBV9 to TRBJ1-3, with D possibly TRBD1 on 5 matching bases. The CDR3 loop reads CASSASGRRTGNTIYF. The DNA for the CDR3 is TGTGCCAGCAGCGCCTCGGGACGGAGAACTGGAAACACCATATATTTT.